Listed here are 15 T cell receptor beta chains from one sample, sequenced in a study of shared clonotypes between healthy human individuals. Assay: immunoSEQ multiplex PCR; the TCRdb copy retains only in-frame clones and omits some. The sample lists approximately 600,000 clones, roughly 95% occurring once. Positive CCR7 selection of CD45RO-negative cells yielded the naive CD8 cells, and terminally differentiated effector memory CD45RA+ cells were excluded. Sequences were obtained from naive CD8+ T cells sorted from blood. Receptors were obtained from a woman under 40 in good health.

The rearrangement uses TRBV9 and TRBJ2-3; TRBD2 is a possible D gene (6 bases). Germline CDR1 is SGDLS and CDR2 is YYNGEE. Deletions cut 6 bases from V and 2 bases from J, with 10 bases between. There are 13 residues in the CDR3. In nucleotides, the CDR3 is TGTGCCAGCACGGGGCGGGACACAGATACGCAGTATTTT. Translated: CASTGRDTDTQYF.

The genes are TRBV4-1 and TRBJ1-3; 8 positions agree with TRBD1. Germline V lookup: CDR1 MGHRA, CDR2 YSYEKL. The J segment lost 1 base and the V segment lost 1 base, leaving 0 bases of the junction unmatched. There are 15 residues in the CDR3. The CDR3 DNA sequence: TGCGCCAGCAGCCAAGGGGACAGGTCTGGAAACACCATATATTTT. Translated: CASSQGDRSGNTIYF.

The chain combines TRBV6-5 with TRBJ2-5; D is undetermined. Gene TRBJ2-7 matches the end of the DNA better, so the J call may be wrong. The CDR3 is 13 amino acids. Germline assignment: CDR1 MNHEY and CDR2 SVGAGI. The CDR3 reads CASSLQGSYEQYF. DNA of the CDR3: TGTGCCAGCAGTTTACAAGGCTCCTACGAGCAGTACTTC.

The CDR3 is CAWSVGPNYEQYF. The CDR3 coding sequence is TGTGCCTGGAGTGTGGGCCCTAACTACGAGCAGTACTTC. The rearrangement links TRBV30 to TRBJ2-7; D not resolved. The CDR3 contains 13 residues. The germline CDR1 and CDR2 sequences are GTSNPN and SVGIG (reference sequence). Trimming removed 0 bases from V and 3 bases from J, with 9 bases in between.

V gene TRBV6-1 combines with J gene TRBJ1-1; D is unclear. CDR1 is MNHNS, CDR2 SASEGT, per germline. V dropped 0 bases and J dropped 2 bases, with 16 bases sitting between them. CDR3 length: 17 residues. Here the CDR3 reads CASSEALVVEGNTEAFF. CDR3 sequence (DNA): TGTGCCAGCAGTGAAGCTCTTGTGGTAGAAGGTAACACTGAAGCTTTCTTT.

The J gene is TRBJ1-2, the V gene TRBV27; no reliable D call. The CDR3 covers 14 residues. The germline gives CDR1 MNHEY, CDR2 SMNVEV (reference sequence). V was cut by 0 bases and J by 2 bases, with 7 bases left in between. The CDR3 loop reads CASSLSPANYGYTF. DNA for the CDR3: TGTGCCAGCAGTTTATCACCAGCCAACTATGGCTACACCTTC.

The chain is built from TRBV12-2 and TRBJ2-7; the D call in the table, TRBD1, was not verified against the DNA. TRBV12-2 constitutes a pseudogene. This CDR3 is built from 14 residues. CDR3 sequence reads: CASRLAGQNYEQYF. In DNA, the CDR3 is TGTGCAAGTCGCTTAGCGGGACAGAACTACGAGCAGTACTTC.

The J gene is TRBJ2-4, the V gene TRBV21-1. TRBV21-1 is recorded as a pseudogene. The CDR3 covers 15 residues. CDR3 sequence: CASIQLTVPLNIQYF. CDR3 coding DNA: TGTGCCAGCATACAATTAACGGTGCCACTAAACATTCAGTACTTC.

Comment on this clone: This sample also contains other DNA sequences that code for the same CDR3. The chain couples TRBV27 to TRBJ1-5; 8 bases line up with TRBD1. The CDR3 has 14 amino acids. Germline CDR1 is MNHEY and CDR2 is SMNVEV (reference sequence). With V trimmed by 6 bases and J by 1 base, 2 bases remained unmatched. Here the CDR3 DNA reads TGTGCCAGCAGGAGGACAGGGAGCAATCAGCCCCAGCATTTT. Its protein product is CASRRTGSNQPQHF.

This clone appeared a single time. CDR3 loop: CASSLTTTGKNEAFF. In DNA, the CDR3 is TGTGCCAGCAGCTTAACCACGACAGGCAAGAATGAAGCTTTCTTT. This chain connects TRBV7-9 to TRBJ1-1; D is perhaps TRBD1 (6 bases). V dropped 2 bases and J dropped 7 bases, with 17 bases sitting between them. CDR1 is SEHNR and CDR2 is FQNEAQ in the germline V gene (reference sequence). The CDR3 is made up of 15 amino acids.

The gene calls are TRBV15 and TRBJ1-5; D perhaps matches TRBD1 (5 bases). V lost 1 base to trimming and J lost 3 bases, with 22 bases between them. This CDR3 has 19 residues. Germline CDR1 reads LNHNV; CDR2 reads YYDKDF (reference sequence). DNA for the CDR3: TGTGCCACCAGCAGAGTCAGGGATACGGACGGAGGGCCCAATCAGCCCCAGCATTTT. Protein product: CATSRVRDTDGGPNQPQHF.

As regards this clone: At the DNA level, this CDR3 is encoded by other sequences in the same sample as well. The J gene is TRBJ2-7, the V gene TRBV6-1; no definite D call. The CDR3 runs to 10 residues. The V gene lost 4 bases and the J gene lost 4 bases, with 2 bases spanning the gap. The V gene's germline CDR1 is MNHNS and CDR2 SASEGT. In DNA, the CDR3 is TGTGCCAGCAGTGTGTACGAGCAGTACTTC. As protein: CASSVYEQYF.

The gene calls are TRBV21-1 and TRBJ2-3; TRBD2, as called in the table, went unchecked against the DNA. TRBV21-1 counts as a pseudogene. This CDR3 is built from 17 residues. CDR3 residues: CASSKKGRREITDTQYF. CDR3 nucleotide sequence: TGTGCCAGCAGCAAAAAGGGCCGGCGGGAGATAACAGATACGCAGTATTTT.

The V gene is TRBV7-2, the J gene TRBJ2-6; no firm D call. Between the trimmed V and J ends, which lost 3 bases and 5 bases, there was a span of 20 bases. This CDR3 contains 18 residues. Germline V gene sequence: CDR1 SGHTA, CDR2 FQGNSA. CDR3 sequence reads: CASSLKTRRQSRANVLTF. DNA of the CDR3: TGTGCCAGCAGCTTGAAAACCAGACGACAAAGTCGGGCCAACGTCCTGACTTTC.

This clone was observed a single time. The CDR3 reads CASSRLTGGRGAFF. The DNA for the CDR3 is TGTGCCAGCAGTCGACTAACAGGGGGAAGAGGAGCTTTCTTT. The gene calls are TRBV28 and TRBJ1-1; 8 positions agree with TRBD1. After removal of 5 bases from V and 10 bases from J, the junction contained 12 bases not matched to a gene. Per germline, CDR1 MDHEN and CDR2 SYDVKM. The CDR3 runs 14 residues.